The clone carrying this T cell receptor beta chain came up a few times. This sample was included in a study of T-cell reconstitution after alpha-beta-depleted transplantation in children. Using unique molecular identifiers, the investigators prepared the TCRbeta library. TCRdb re-called the PCR reads through MiXCR, storing one row per CDR3 protein. Found here are around 400,000 distinct CDR3 sequences, 9.5% to 13% of them singletons; the top ten hold about 5%. The CDR3 is 16 residues long. V was cut by 0 bases and J by 5 bases, with 17 bases left in between. Germline CDR1 and CDR2: DFQATT and SNEGSKA (reference sequence).

Sequencing used PBMCs from the stem cell graft donor, obtained from the stem cell graft. The J gene is TRBJ2-1, the V gene TRBV20-1; perhaps TRBD2 as D (6 bases). This sequence was found in a human donor who donated a stem cell graft to a child with acute myeloid leukemia. CDR3 in DNA: TGCAGTGCTAGAGATCGACCCTGGGGAGGCGACAATGAGCAGTTCTTC. Its protein product is CSARDRPWGGDNEQFF.